These T cell receptor beta chains were read from a single sample in a study of early T cells in non-severe SARS-CoV-2 infection. TCRdb recomputed calls from the 5' RACE reads with MiXCR, one row per CDR3 protein. The sample holds approximately 40,000 distinct CDR3 sequences, about a tenth seen once. Sequencing was done on a sample of whole blood. The receptors here all came from an adult who was a healthcare worker with PCR-confirmed SARS-CoV-2 infection or an uninfected control (not recorded which). Both conserved end residues are part of each CDR3. D genes are given only for firm matches. The size field is filled for only some rows; it gives once, few, many or a size class.

J: TRBJ2-2
V: TRBV5-1
size: few
D: -
CDR3: CASTRLGSSNTGELFF
DNA: TGCGCCAGCACCCGATTAGGAAGCTCGAACACCGGGGAGCTGTTTTTT

J: TRBJ2-1
V: TRBV12-3/TRBV12-4
size: few
D: TRBD1
CDR3: CASSLGRGTGVFF
DNA: TGTGCCAGCAGTTTAGGCCGGGGGACAGGTGTTTTCTTC

J: TRBJ2-7
V: TRBV19
size: many
D: -
CDR3: CASSISRGAEQYF
DNA: TGTGCCAGTAGTATATCCAGGGGTGCCGAGCAGTACTTC

J: TRBJ1-1
V: TRBV6-2/TRBV6-3
size: many
D: TRBD1
CDR3: CASSQNRGARTNTEAFF
DNA: TGTGCCAGCAGCCAGAACAGGGGTGCCAGAACGAACACTGAAGCTTTCTTT

J: TRBJ2-2
V: TRBV7-2
size: few
D: -
CDR3: CASRDRPGDTGELFF
DNA: TGTGCCAGCAGAGACCGACCAGGGGACACCGGGGAGCTGTTTTTT

J: TRBJ2-3
V: TRBV24-1
size: many
D: TRBD1
CDR3: CATSDLGRTGGIGEDTQYF
DNA: TGTGCCACCAGTGATTTGGGCCGAACAGGGGGGATAGGTGAAGATACGCAGTATTTT

J: TRBJ2-1
V: TRBV12-3/TRBV12-4
size: few
D: TRBD2
CDR3: CASSPQTSGGTEQFF
DNA: TGTGCCAGCAGTCCCCAGACTAGCGGGGGGACTGAGCAGTTCTTC

J: TRBJ2-1
V: TRBV19
size: few
D: -
CDR3: CASSKRDTRGNEQFF
DNA: TGTGCCAGTAGTAAAAGGGACACGAGGGGAAATGAGCAGTTCTTC

J: TRBJ1-2
V: TRBV6-2/TRBV6-3
size: many
D: TRBD1
CDR3: CASSLPGQGSGGYTF
DNA: TGTGCCAGCAGCTTACCCGGACAGGGAAGCGGTGGCTACACCTTC

J: TRBJ2-6
V: TRBV7-2
size: few
D: -
CDR3: CASSLRQGSAGANVLTF
DNA: TGTGCCAGCAGCTTACGGCAGGGATCGGCTGGGGCCAACGTCCTGACTTTC

J: TRBJ1-4
V: TRBV5-6
size: large
D: -
CDR3: CASSFPGQVNEKLFF
DNA: TGTGCCAGCAGCTTCCCGGGCCAGGTGAATGAAAAACTGTTTTTT

J: TRBJ1-6
V: TRBV7-2
size: -
D: -
CDR3: CASSSQSIGDSPLHF
DNA: TGTGCCAGCAGCTCCCAGTCCATAGGAGATTCACCCCTCCACTTT

J: TRBJ1-6
V: TRBV30
size: many
D: -
CDR3: CAWRGSYNSPLHF
DNA: TGTGCCTGGAGAGGCTCCTATAATTCACCCCTCCACTTT

J: TRBJ1-5
V: TRBV7-2
size: few
D: -
CDR3: CASTEYSNQPQHF
DNA: TGTGCCAGCACAGAATATAGCAATCAGCCCCAGCATTTT

J: TRBJ1-3
V: TRBV7-7
size: many
D: -
CDR3: CASSPMDGLSGNTIYF
DNA: TGTGCCAGCAGCCCTATGGACGGACTCTCTGGAAACACCATATATTTT

J: TRBJ2-5
V: TRBV5-4
size: few
D: -
CDR3: CASSLGYQETQYF
DNA: TGTGCCAGCAGCTTGGGATACCAAGAGACCCAGTACTTC

J: TRBJ1-2
V: TRBV11-2
size: -
D: TRBD1
CDR3: CASSRDRGLVYGYTF
DNA: TGTGCCAGCAGCCGTGACAGGGGGCTCGTCTATGGCTACACCTTC

J: TRBJ1-3
V: TRBV18
size: few
D: TRBD1
CDR3: CASSGQGSSGNTIYF
DNA: TGTGCCAGCTCTGGACAGGGCAGCTCTGGAAACACCATATATTTT

J: TRBJ2-5
V: TRBV3-1
size: many
D: TRBD1
CDR3: CASSPRDREETQYF
DNA: TGTGCCAGCAGCCCCCGGGACAGGGAAGAGACCCAGTACTTC

J: TRBJ2-1
V: TRBV4-3
size: -
D: TRBD1
CDR3: CASSQGAAGQVYNEQFF
DNA: TGCGCCAGCAGCCAAGGAGCCGCGGGACAGGTGTACAATGAGCAGTTCTTC

J: TRBJ1-2
V: TRBV18
size: many
D: -
CDR3: CASSPATDYGYTF
DNA: TGTGCCAGCTCACCAGCCACGGACTATGGCTACACCTTC

J: TRBJ2-7
V: TRBV19
size: -
D: -
CDR3: CASRLKGGTYEQYF
DNA: TGTGCCAGTAGGCTAAAGGGGGGGACCTACGAGCAGTACTTC

J: TRBJ1-1
V: TRBV4-3
size: -
D: -
CDR3: CASSQDLAETEAFF
DNA: TGCGCCAGCAGCCAAGATCTCGCGGAAACTGAAGCTTTCTTT

J: TRBJ1-2
V: TRBV6-5
size: few
D: -
CDR3: CASTPTGHMFGYTF
DNA: TGTGCCAGCACGCCCACCGGGCATATGTTTGGCTACACCTTC

J: TRBJ2-1
V: TRBV20-1
size: medium-sized
D: -
CDR3: CSARDPWDTYNEQFF
DNA: TGCAGTGCTAGAGATCCTTGGGACACCTACAATGAGCAGTTCTTC

J: TRBJ1-1
V: TRBV29-1
size: many
D: -
CDR3: CSVVDRNTEAFF
DNA: TGCAGCGTTGTTGACAGGAACACTGAAGCTTTCTTT

J: TRBJ2-3
V: TRBV19
size: many
D: -
CDR3: CASRTGPQGSDTQYF
DNA: TGTGCCAGTAGAACCGGGCCTCAGGGGTCAGATACGCAGTATTTT

J: TRBJ2-3
V: TRBV6-5
size: medium-sized
D: -
CDR3: CASSYSAGVDTQYF
DNA: TGTGCCAGCAGTTACTCGGCGGGTGTAGATACGCAGTATTTT

J: TRBJ2-1
V: TRBV9
size: -
D: -
CDR3: CASSGGANEQFF
DNA: TGTGCCAGCAGCGGGGGGGCCAATGAGCAGTTCTTC

J: TRBJ1-1
V: TRBV12-3/TRBV12-4
size: many
D: -
CDR3: CASSVPGTEAFF
DNA: TGTGCCAGCAGTGTACCCGGGACAGAAGCTTTCTTT

J: TRBJ1-3
V: TRBV12-3/TRBV12-4
size: many
D: -
CDR3: CASSSDVRGYSGNTIYF
DNA: TGTGCCAGCAGTTCCGACGTCAGGGGTTACTCTGGAAACACCATATATTTT